Below are 29 T cell receptor beta chains sequenced from a single sample in a study of tissue T cells after allogeneic stem cell transplantation. The sample's time point: mouse harvest day 14 after allogeneic transplant. The graft held 10^6 splenic CD5+ T cells and 10^7 T-cell-depleted bone marrow cells. Generated by immunoSEQ multiplex PCR, the TCRdb table keeps only in-frame clones and is missing some. The sample yields about 3,100 clones, 50% seen once. The sequencing sample was made of gut tissue. Source of these receptors: a female BALB/c mouse given C57BL/6 T cells with graft-versus-host disease after an allogeneic hematopoietic cell transplant.

This clone is labeled as medium-sized. Gene and germline names: mouse. The observed sequence ends 1 residue before the CDR3 terminus, with the missing tail filled in from the germline J gene. This chain joins TRBV23 and TRBJ2-1; the DNA was not compared with TRBD1, the D call given in the table. CDR1 KGHTA and CDR2 FQNQQP come from the germline V gene. The CDR3 is 13 residues long. The part of the CDR3 DNA that was read is TGCTCCAGCAGTCTTCAGAACTATGCTGAGCAGTTC. Residues: CSSSLQNYAEQF. The entire CDR3 sequence reads CSSSLQNYAEQFF.

This clone turned up a few times. The gene symbols are mouse symbols. The read falls 1 residue short of the CDR3 end, and the missing part is taken from the germline J gene. The rearrangement uses TRBV30 and TRBJ2-7; TRBD1 is a possible D gene (6 bases). In germline, CDR1 is SQVVS, CDR2 ANEGSEA. The CDR3 contains 13 residues. The germline V and J ends were trimmed by 2 bases and 2 bases, with 10 bases remaining between them. CDR3 DNA (partial): TGTAGTTCTAGACAGGACAGCCCCTATGAACAGTAC. Protein product: CSSRQDSPYEQY. The entire CDR3 reads CSSRQDSPYEQYF.

Note on this clone: The genes are named according to mouse. The read ends 1 residue early relative to the CDR3; the germline J gene fills the gap. The chain recombines TRBV26 with TRBJ2-1; D may be TRBD1 or TRBD2 (5 bases each). Germline-derived CDR1 and CDR2 are KGHPV and FQNQEV (reference sequence). The CDR3 contains 14 residues. V lost 2 bases to trimming and J lost 5 bases, with 10 bases between them. The CDR3 sequence is CASSLGGANAEQFF. The sequenced part of the CDR3 DNA is TGTGCCAGCAGTCTGGGTGGGGCCAATGCTGAGCAGTTC.

This clone was seen more than once but under ten times. The listed genes are named as in mouse. The read comes to an end 1 residue before the CDR3 does, leaving the germline J gene to fill in the end. V usage is TRBV26 and J usage is TRBJ1-4, with 7 bases fitting TRBD1. CDR1 is KGHPV, CDR2 FQNQEV, per germline (reference sequence). Trimming at V came to 3 bases and at J to 6 bases, leaving 4 bases not matched to a gene. CDR3 size: 14 residues. This CDR3 is CASSLEGADERLFF. The CDR3 bases that were read are TGTGCCAGCAGTCTAGAGGGGGCCGACGAAAGATTATTT.

This clone came up once. Germline and genes here are mouse. The read finishes 1 residue shy of the CDR3 end, and the germline J gene is used to complete it. J is TRBJ1-1 and V is TRBV29; D uncertain. V lost 4 bases and J lost 1, with 4 bases in between. Germline V gene sequence: CDR1 MSHET, CDR2 SYDVDS. This CDR3 spans 12 amino acids. The CDR3 is CASSWGNTEVFF. Partial CDR3 DNA: TGTGCTAGCAGTTGGGGGAACACAGAAGTCTTC.

In this sample, this clone turned up once. Mouse names are used for the genes. Read data end 1 residue before the CDR3 end; the end is taken from the germline J gene. The rearrangement links TRBV3 to TRBJ1-1, with 12 bases fitting TRBD1. Germline V gene lookup returns CDR1 SNHLY and CDR2 FYNGKV (reference sequence). The V and J ends lost 6 bases and 4 bases, in that order; junction bases with no gene match: 6. There are 15 residues in the CDR3. Partial CDR3 DNA: TGTGCCAGCAGTCCCGGGACAGGGGGCGGCACAGAAGTCTTC. It codes for CASSPGTGGGTEVF. The CDR3, in full, reads CASSPGTGGGTEVFF.

A word on this clone: Gene names refer to mouse genes. The CDR3 extends 1 residue past the end of the read, so its final part is completed from the germline J gene. The chain links TRBV26 to TRBJ1-1, with D unresolved. The CDR3 sequence is 12 residues long. Germline assignment: CDR1 KGHPV and CDR2 FQNQEV (reference sequence). The V end lost 0 bases, the J end lost 4 bases, and 3 bases lay between the germline ends. The CDR3 sequence is CASSLSFTEVFF. The covered CDR3 bases are TGTGCCAGCAGTCTGTCCTTCACAGAAGTCTTC.

This clone was detected only a few times. Mouse gene names apply. The CDR3 spells CASSRQYEQYF. The sequenced CDR3 bases are TGTGCCAGCAGTCGCCAGTATGAACAGTAC. The J gene is TRBJ2-7, the V gene TRBV26; D unclear. Sequencing ends 1 residue short of the CDR3 end; the germline J gene provides the rest. CDR3 length: 11 amino acids. In germline, CDR1 is KGHPV, CDR2 FQNQEV (reference sequence). The V gene lost 4 bases and the J gene lost 4 bases, with 5 bases spanning the gap.

Notes on this clone: This could be a read error, since a much larger clone is one nucleotide away. The gene names given are mouse names. The read falls 1 residue short of the CDR3 end, and the missing part is taken from the germline J gene. The rearrangement uses TRBV19 and TRBJ2-4, with 10 bases identical to TRBD2. This CDR3 is built from 16 residues. Germline V gives CDR1 FNHDT, CDR2 SITEND (reference sequence). J lost 0 bases, V lost 3 bases, and 4 bases had no gene match. CDR3 bases read: TGTGCCAGCAGTACGGGACTGGGGTCTAGTCAAAACACCTTGTAC. This codes for CASSTGLGSSQNTLY. The full CDR3 sequence reads CASSTGLGSSQNTLYF.

Comment on this clone: These gene names are mouse names. The CDR3 end is not reached by the read, which stops 1 residue before it; the germline J gene fills it in. The chain couples TRBV12-1 to TRBJ2-5; TRBD1 aligns across 7 bases. With V trimmed by 2 bases and J by 2 bases, 3 bases remained unmatched. Germline-derived CDR1 and CDR2 are SGHSN and HYEKVE. The CDR3 is 14 amino acids. The part of the CDR3 DNA that was read is TGTGCCAGCTCTCCACAGGGGATCCAAGACACCCAGTAC. It translates to CASSPQGIQDTQY. The whole CDR3 protein is CASSPQGIQDTQYF. The whole variable domain, filled in from reference TRBV12-1 and TRBJ2-5, reads DSGVVQSPRHIIKEKGGRSVLTCIPISGHSNVVWYQQTLGKELKFLIQHYEKVERDKGFLPSRFSVQQFDDYHSEMNMSALELEDSAMYFCASSPQGIQDTQYFGPGTRLLVL.

Notes on this clone: Gene names denote mouse genes. The CDR3 goes on 1 residue after the read ends, and that part is filled in from the germline J gene. The chain uses TRBV13-3 and TRBJ2-1; 12 nucleotides agree with TRBD2. The CDR3 has 15 amino acids. The V and J ends lost 5 bases and 1 base, in that order; junction bases with no gene match: 1. Germline V gene lookup returns CDR1 NNHDY and CDR2 SYVADS. The sequenced CDR3 bases are TGTGCCAGCAGGGACTGGGGGGGGAACTATGCTGAGCAGTTC. It codes for CASRDWGGNYAEQF. The full-length CDR3 reads as CASRDWGGNYAEQFF.

As to this clone: Germline and genes: mouse. The read is 1 residue too short to cover the CDR3 end, so that end is filled in from the germline J gene. The V call is TRBV12-1, the J call TRBJ2-7, with TRBD1 identical over 7 bases. The CDR3 runs 13 residues. Germline V gives CDR1 SGHSN, CDR2 HYEKVE. The V segment lost 6 bases and the J segment 4 bases; nucleotides outside the gene matches: 8. The CDR3 bases that were read are TGTGCCAGCAGTCTCGGGACAGTATATGAACAGTAC. This encodes CASSLGTVYEQY. The full-length CDR3 reads as CASSLGTVYEQYF. The entire variable domain, with the rest obtained from reference TRBV12-1 and TRBJ2-7, is as follows: DSGVVQSPRHIIKEKGGRSVLTCIPISGHSNVVWYQQTLGKELKFLIQHYEKVERDKGFLPSRFSVQQFDDYHSEMNMSALELEDSAMYFCASSLGTVYEQYFGPGTRLTVL.

This clone was seen only a few times. Any gene name here is a mouse gene name. The read stops 1 residue short of the end of the CDR3; the missing end is completed from the germline J gene. The genes are TRBV13-3 and TRBJ2-2, with 7 positions matching TRBD1. This CDR3 has 15 amino acids. CDR1 and CDR2 from the germline V gene are NNHDY and SYVADS. Trimming took 4 bases from V and 1 from J; bases not matched to a gene: 4. The part of the CDR3 DNA that was read is TGTGCCAGCAGTAACAGGGGCCTAAACACCGGGCAGCTCTAC. Protein sequence: CASSNRGLNTGQLY. The whole CDR3 sequence is CASSNRGLNTGQLYF.

About this clone itself: The gene names here belong to mouse. Read coverage stops 1 residue before the CDR3 terminus; the germline J gene supplies the remainder. The chain joins TRBV16 to TRBJ2-5, with 12 nucleotides matching TRBD1. This CDR3 is 15 amino acids long. The V gene end was trimmed by 3 bases and the J gene end by 7 bases; junction bases not matched to a gene: 5. Germline loops: CDR1 SGHSA, CDR2 FRNQAP. The DNA read from the CDR3 is TGTGCAAGCAGCTTTCCGGGACAGGGGGCGAACACCCAGTAC. It translates to CASSFPGQGANTQY. The entire CDR3 sequence reads CASSFPGQGANTQYF.

A remark on this clone: Germline and genes: mouse. Read sequence stops 1 residue before the CDR3 end, and the germline J gene provides the missing end. The chain combines TRBV26 with TRBJ2-2; D ambiguous. Looked up from germline, CDR1 is KGHPV and CDR2 is FQNQEV (reference sequence). The CDR3 totals 14 residues. Between the trimmed V and J ends, which lost 0 bases and 4 bases, there was a span of 6 bases. CDR3 region: CASSLSGSTGQLYF. The sequenced CDR3 bases are TGTGCCAGCAGTCTGTCTGGGAGCACCGGGCAGCTCTAC.

Notes on this clone: Gene names are mouse gene names. The read halts 1 residue ahead of the CDR3 end, with the missing end drawn from the germline J gene. The chain links TRBV16 to TRBJ2-1; 12 bases match TRBD2. The CDR3 consists of 17 residues. The J segment lost 6 bases and the V segment lost 5 bases, leaving 11 bases of the junction unmatched. The germline V gene has CDR1 SGHSA and CDR2 FRNQAP. The CDR3 protein is CASSPRDWGERGAEQFF. The CDR3 DNA, read in part, is TGTGCAAGCAGCCCCCGGGACTGGGGGGAAAGAGGTGCTGAGCAGTTC.

In regard to this clone: Gene names are mouse gene names. The CDR3 is cut off 1 residue early in the read; its end comes from the germline J gene. The J gene is TRBJ2-3, the V gene TRBV15, with 7 bases identical to TRBD2. V lost 3 bases, J lost 1 base, and 1 base stayed unmatched. There are 14 residues in the CDR3. CDR1 is SGHND and CDR2 is FRSKSL in the germline V gene. The CDR3 sequence is CASSFLGGAETLYF. Partial CDR3 DNA: TGTGCCAGCAGTTTTCTGGGGGGTGCAGAAACGCTGTAT.

About this clone itself: Germline and genes here are mouse. The read is 1 residue too short to cover the CDR3 end, so that end is filled in from the germline J gene. This chain uses TRBV14 with TRBJ2-5; 10 bases line up with TRBD2. Germline CDR1 and CDR2: SGHDT and FRDEAV. This CDR3 spans 13 amino acids. Germline trimming cut 4 bases from V and 5 bases from J; bases unmatched to any gene: 1. CDR3 loop: CASSRDWGDTQYF. The covered CDR3 bases are TGTGCCAGCAGTCGGGACTGGGGAGACACCCAGTAC. Filled out from reference TRBV14 and TRBJ2-5, the complete variable domain reads EAGVTQSPRYAVLQEGQAVSFWCDPISGHDTLYWYQQPRDQGPQLLVYFRDEAVIDNSQLPSDRFSAVRPKGTNSTLKIQSAKQGDTATYLCASSRDWGDTQYFGPGTRLLVL.

Notes on this clone: Gene names refer to mouse genes. The sequence runs out 1 residue before the end of the CDR3; the remainder is reconstructed from the germline J gene. This chain connects TRBV13-1 to TRBJ2-4; D is undetermined. This CDR3 is 11 amino acids long. Germline V gives CDR1 NSHNY, CDR2 SYGAGN. V was shortened by 1 base and J by 7 bases, with 4 bases between the two germline ends. CDR3 loop: CASSDRDTLYF. The covered CDR3 bases are TGTGCCAGCAGTGATCGGGACACCTTGTAC.

This clone is categorized as large. Genes here carry mouse names. The sequenced fragment ends 1 residue before the CDR3 boundary, so the rest is inferred from the germline J gene. The chain has TRBV5 and TRBJ2-1; the match to TRBD2 covers 10 bases. Germline V gives CDR1 LGHNA, CDR2 YNLKQL (reference sequence). The V gene end was trimmed by 4 bases and the J gene end by 1 base; junction bases not matched to a gene: 4. The CDR3 has 16 residues. CDR3 bases read: TGTGCCAGCAGCCCAAACTGGGGGGGGAACTATGCTGAGCAGTTC. Translated: CASSPNWGGNYAEQF. The whole CDR3 region reads CASSPNWGGNYAEQFF.

A word on this clone: Genes and germline come from the mouse. The read gets to within 1 residue of the CDR3 end, and the germline J gene fills in the rest. The rearrangement uses TRBV31 and TRBJ2-5, with 10 bases aligning to TRBD2. The CDR3 totals 15 residues. Trimming at V came to 0 bases and at J to 2 bases, leaving 2 bases not matched to a gene. Germline CDR1 GKSSPN, CDR2 SITVG. The CDR3 here is CAWSLRTGGQDTQYF. CDR3 bases read: TGTGCCTGGAGTCTCAGGACTGGGGGCCAAGACACCCAGTAC.

For this clone: A far larger clone is one nucleotide away, so this likely arose from a read error. The listed genes are named as in mouse. The CDR3 is cut off 1 residue early in the read; its end comes from the germline J gene. The V and J genes are TRBV4 and TRBJ1-5; D gene unclear. Germline lookup yields CDR1 LGHDT and CDR2 YNNKQL (reference sequence). This CDR3 comprises 13 residues. CDR3 residues: CARSSTVNQAPLF. CDR3 DNA, as far as it was read: TGTGCCCGCAGCTCAACAGTCAACCAGGCTCCGCTT.

There are a few counts of this clone. Gene names and germline refer to mouse. The CDR3 goes on 1 residue after the read ends, and that part is filled in from the germline J gene. The genes are TRBV26 and TRBJ2-3; tentatively, D is TRBD2 (6 bases). CDR3 length: 14 amino acids. Trimming cost V 3 bases and J 0 bases, with 7 bases left between them. Germline CDR1 KGHPV, CDR2 FQNQEV (reference sequence). CDR3 DNA, as far as it was read: TGTGCCAGCAGTCTAGGACTGAGTGCAGAAACGCTGTAT. Amino acid sequence: CASSLGLSAETLY. The full CDR3 sequence reads CASSLGLSAETLYF.

To note about this clone: The gene symbols are mouse symbols. The read finishes 1 residue shy of the CDR3 end, and the germline J gene is used to complete it. V is TRBV3 and J is TRBJ1-4, with TRBD1 matching over 9 bases. Germline V gene lookup returns CDR1 SNHLY and CDR2 FYNGKV (reference sequence). V dropped 0 bases and J dropped 5; count of bases not matched to a gene: 1. The CDR3 has 15 residues. CDR3 DNA, as far as it was read: TGTGCCAGCAGCTTAGCCGGGACAGGGAACGAAAGATTATTT. Translated: CASSLAGTGNERLF. The complete CDR3 reads CASSLAGTGNERLFF.

About this clone itself: The genes and germline here are from mouse. The chain's CDR3 is CASSIRGVQDTQYF. CDR3 bases read: TGTGCCAGCAGTATAAGGGGGGTCCAAGACACCCAGTAC. The rearrangement joins TRBV19 to TRBJ2-5, with D tentatively TRBD1 or TRBD2 (6 bases each). The read halts 1 residue ahead of the CDR3 end, with the missing end drawn from the germline J gene. Germline V CDR1 and CDR2: FNHDT, SITEND (reference sequence). V was pared by 1 base and J by 2 bases, with 8 bases between. The CDR3 is 14 residues long.

This clone was recorded a few times. Mouse gene names apply. The read gets to within 1 residue of the CDR3 end, and the germline J gene fills in the rest. The rearrangement links TRBV5 to TRBJ2-7; 8 nucleotides align to TRBD2. This CDR3 spans 15 amino acids. Germline V lookup: CDR1 LGHNA, CDR2 YNLKQL (reference sequence). The V segment lost 4 bases and the J segment 4 bases; nucleotides outside the gene matches: 9. CDR3 bases read: TGTGCCAGCAGCCCCCTCGGGGGGGGCCTTTATGAACAGTAC. The encoded protein is CASSPLGGGLYEQY. The CDR3 reads in full as CASSPLGGGLYEQYF.

A word on this clone: The germline and genes are mouse ones. The CDR3 is cut off 1 residue early in the read; its end comes from the germline J gene. The J gene is TRBJ1-4, the V gene TRBV23; TRBD1 is the table's D call, not checked against the DNA. Germline V CDR1 and CDR2: KGHTA, FQNQQP. CDR3 length: 16 amino acids. The covered CDR3 bases are TGCTCCAGCAGTCAATCGGGGACAGGGGTCAACGAAAGATTATTT. Residues: CSSSQSGTGVNERLF. The entire CDR3 sequence reads CSSSQSGTGVNERLFF.

On this clone itself: These gene names are mouse names. CDR3 loop: CASSQDRNSDYTF. The part of the CDR3 DNA that was read is TGTGCCAGCAGCCAGGACAGGAACTCCGACTACACC. This chain uses TRBV2 with TRBJ1-2; TRBD1 matches 7 bases. The sequenced fragment ends 1 residue before the CDR3 boundary, so the rest is inferred from the germline J gene. Germline V gene sequence: CDR1 LGHNA, CDR2 YSYQKL. The length of the CDR3 is 13 residues. Trimming removed 3 bases from V and 2 bases from J; junction bases left unmatched: 0.

By frequency in the sample, this clone is large. Germline and genes here are mouse. With the read ending 1 residue before the CDR3 end, the germline J gene is used to fill in that end. The gene calls are TRBV4 and TRBJ2-4; TRBD2 aligns across 13 bases. The V segment lost 4 bases and the J segment 0 bases; nucleotides outside the gene matches: 1. This CDR3 contains 16 residues. Per germline, CDR1 LGHDT and CDR2 YNNKQL (reference sequence). CDR3 DNA (partial): TGTGCCAGCAGCTTGGGACTGGGGGGGAGTCAAAACACCTTGTAC. Its translation: CASSLGLGGSQNTLY. The full-length CDR3 reads as CASSLGLGGSQNTLYF.